What follows are 10 T cell receptor beta chains derived from one specimen sequenced in a study of blood T cell repertoires in COVID-19. TCRdb's table, derived via immunoSEQ multiplex PCR, lists solely in-frame clones and lacks some. The table includes approximately 98,000 clones, 80% to 90% detected once. The sample was peripheral blood. The receptor set was obtained from a human donor in a cohort sampled during active COVID-19.

This chain joins TRBV7-8 and TRBJ2-5, with TRBD2 identical over 10 bases. The CDR3 has 16 amino acids. Germline values: CDR1 SGHVS, CDR2 FQNEAQ. Germline trimming cut 2 bases from V and 6 bases from J; bases unmatched to any gene: 9. As DNA, the CDR3 is TGTGCCAGCAGCTTAAGCGGGGGGGGAGAGGGGAAGACCCAGTACTTC. Residues: CASSLSGGGEGKTQYF.

The gene calls are TRBV5-1 and TRBJ1-1, with 9 bases fitting TRBD1. CDR3 length equals 14 residues. V lost 1 base to trimming and J lost 5 bases; unmatched junction nucleotides: 3. Germline V CDR1 and CDR2: SGHRS, YFSETQ. The chain's CDR3 is CASSLWDRDTEAFF. In DNA form, the CDR3 reads TGCGCCAGCAGCTTGTGGGACAGGGATACTGAAGCTTTCTTT.

This chain links TRBV6-5 with TRBJ1-2, with D uncertain. CDR3 size: 13 residues. The V and J ends lost 2 bases and 0 bases respectively, with 4 bases between them. Germline V gene lookup returns CDR1 MNHEY and CDR2 SVGAGI. This CDR3 reads CASSYLSNYGYTF. The CDR3 DNA follows: TGTGCCAGCAGTTACCTCTCTAACTATGGCTACACCTTC.

This clone occurred once. The chain combines TRBV3-1 (or the pseudogene TRBV3-2) with TRBJ2-1, with TRBD2 as a possible D gene (7 bases). Germline lookup yields CDR1 LGHDT and CDR2 YNNKEL (reference sequence). V lost 3 bases and J 6 bases, leaving 15 bases between the germline ends. The CDR3 contains 15 residues. Here the CDR3 reads CASSQGGGWGNEQFF. CDR3 nucleotide sequence: TGTGCCAGCAGCCAGGGGGGGGGCTGGGGCAATGAGCAGTTCTTC.

This clone was seen a handful of times. V usage is TRBV2 and J usage is TRBJ1-3, with D perhaps matching TRBD1 (5 bases). The V gene's germline CDR1 is SNHLY and CDR2 FYNNEI. Trimming took 4 bases from V and 2 from J, leaving 6 bases between them. This CDR3 spans 13 amino acids. The CDR3 loop is CASSARAGNTIYF. The CDR3 DNA is TGTGCCAGCAGTGCCAGGGCTGGAAACACCATATATTTT. Based on the CDR3 plus reference TRBV2 and TRBJ1-3, the full variable domain is EPEVTQTPSHQVTQMGQEVILRCVPISNHLYFYWYRQILGQKVEFLVSFYNNEISEKSEIFDDQFSVERPDGSNFTLKIRSTKLEDSAMYFCASSARAGNTIYFGEGSWLTVV.

The V call is TRBV10-3, the J call TRBJ2-1; 8 bases are shared with TRBD1. Germline-derived CDR1 and CDR2 are ENHRY and SYGVKD. V trimming: 8 bases; J trimming: 2 bases; junction bases outside the gene matches: 5. CDR3 length: 14 amino acids. The CDR3 nucleotides are TGTGCCATCCAGAAGGGACAGGCCTACAATGAGCAGTTCTTC. Translated, it gives CAIQKGQAYNEQFF.

This clone appeared once. The rearrangement links TRBV29-1 to TRBJ2-7; TRBD1 agrees at 8 bases. V lost 7 bases, J lost 4 bases, and 12 bases stayed unmatched. The CDR3 is made up of 14 amino acids. CDR1 SQVTM and CDR2 ANQGSEA come from the germline V gene. CDR3 in amino acids: CSATPGTGVYEQYF. DNA of the CDR3: TGCAGCGCGACCCCCGGGACAGGAGTTTACGAGCAGTACTTC.

The J gene is TRBJ2-5, the V gene TRBV18; possible D gene TRBD2, 5 bases. The CDR3 has 14 amino acids. The germline gives CDR1 KGHSH, CDR2 LQKENI. Deletions cut 3 bases from V and 2 bases from J, with 10 bases between. CDR3 sequence reads: CASSPRGLQETQYF. CDR3 bases: TGTGCCAGCTCACCCAGAGGGTTACAAGAGACCCAGTACTTC.

The genes are TRBV7-9 and TRBJ2-3, with TRBD1 matching 10 bases. Unmatched junction bases numbered 10, after V lost 5 bases and J lost 2 bases. Germline V gene data show CDR1 as SEHNR and CDR2 as FQNEAQ (reference sequence). The CDR3 has 17 amino acids. In DNA form, the CDR3 reads TGTGCCAGCAGCGGCCGGCGGGACAGGGGACCCACAGATACGCAGTATTTT. Its translation: CASSGRRDRGPTDTQYF.

This rearrangement joins TRBV6-5 to TRBJ2-1; 12 bases match TRBD2. Trimming cost V 2 bases and J 9 bases; bases outside gene matches: 5. The germline CDR1 and CDR2 sequences are MNHEY and SVGAGI. This CDR3 region has 15 residues. The CDR3 is CASSYASGGAAEQFF. The CDR3 nucleotides are TGTGCCAGCAGTTACGCTAGCGGGGGGGCCGCTGAGCAGTTCTTC.